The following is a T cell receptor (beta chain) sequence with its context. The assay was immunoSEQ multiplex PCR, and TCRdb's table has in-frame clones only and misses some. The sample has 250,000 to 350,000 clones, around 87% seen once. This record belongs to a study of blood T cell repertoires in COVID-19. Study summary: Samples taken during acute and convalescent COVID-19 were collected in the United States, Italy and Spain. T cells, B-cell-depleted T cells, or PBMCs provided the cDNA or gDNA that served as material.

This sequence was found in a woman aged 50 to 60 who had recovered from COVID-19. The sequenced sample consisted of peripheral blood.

The CDR3 nucleotides are TGTGCCAGCAGCTTACGTGGGGCGCGATTGAGGCAAGAGACCCAGTACTTC. It specifies CASSLRGARLRQETQYF. V is TRBV7-9 and J is TRBJ2-5, with a weak D call TRBD1 (5 bases). Germline values: CDR1 SEHNR, CDR2 FQNEAQ (reference sequence). This CDR3 has 17 amino acids. V was pared by 2 bases and J by 2 bases, with 18 bases between.